Below, 30 T cell receptor beta chains from the same sample are listed, as sequenced in a study of shared clonotypes between healthy human individuals. Naive CD8 cells lacked CD45RO and underwent positive selection for CCR7, leaving out terminally differentiated effector memory CD45RA+ cells. TCRdb keeps only in-frame clones here, not all; method: immunoSEQ multiplex PCR. Among hundreds of thousands of clones listed, approximately 96% were seen once. Sequenced: naive CD8+ T cells sorted from blood. Receptors were obtained from a woman in her twenties or thirties in good health.

This sequence joins TRBV7-2 and TRBJ2-3; no definite D call. V lost 2 bases, J lost 6 bases, and 24 bases lay in between. Germline lookup yields CDR1 SGHTA and CDR2 FQGNSA. There are 18 residues in the CDR3. The CDR3 nucleotides read TGTGCCAGCAGCTTAACAACCCTAGTAGTGCTTAAAAGGGATACGCAGTATTTT. This codes for CASSLTTLVVLKRDTQYF.

The chain has TRBV14 and TRBJ2-7; 8 bases match TRBD1. CDR1 is SGHDN, CDR2 FVKESK, per germline. The CDR3 is 17 amino acids. With 6 bases clipped from V and 3 bases from J, the junction kept 16 bases outside the gene matches. CDR3 sequence (DNA): TGTGCCAGCAGTCGGGACAGGAGGTTTGGAGGGAACTACGAGCAGTACTTC. This gives the protein CASSRDRRFGGNYEQYF.

The V gene is TRBV19, the J gene TRBJ2-7; no firm D call. The CDR3 is made up of 13 amino acids. Germline assignment: CDR1 LNHDA and CDR2 SQIVND (reference sequence). Between the trimmed V and J ends, which lost 6 bases and 2 bases, there was a span of 11 bases. The CDR3 DNA sequence: TGTGCCAGTAGGTCGACGGTGACCTACGAGCAGTACTTC. This gives the protein CASRSTVTYEQYF.

V gene TRBV28 combines with J gene TRBJ2-5, with D perhaps being TRBD1 or TRBD2 (5 bases each). The CDR3 consists of 16 residues. V lost 5 bases, J lost 2 bases, and 18 bases lay in between. Germline V gene lookup returns CDR1 MDHEN and CDR2 SYDVKM. CDR3 amino acids: CASSLLPGEGQETQYF. In DNA form, the CDR3 reads TGTGCCAGCAGTCTATTACCCGGAGAGGGGCAAGAGACCCAGTACTTC. Drawing the rest from reference TRBV28 and TRBJ2-5, the complete variable domain is DVKVTQSSRYLVKRTGEKVFLECVQDMDHENMFWYRQDPGLGLRLIYFSYDVKMKEKGDIPEGYSVSREKKERFSLILESASTNQTSMYLCASSLLPGEGQETQYFGPGTRLLVL.

This clone has just one count. The CDR3 nucleotides read TGCGCCAGCAGCCAAGATAGCGACCGGATAGGCTACGAGCAGTACTTC. Its translation: CASSQDSDRIGYEQYF. This chain links TRBV4-1 with TRBJ2-7; weak D call: TRBD2 (5 bases). This CDR3 region has 16 residues. The V end was cut by 0 bases, the J end by 3 bases, with 15 bases between. Per germline, CDR1 MGHRA and CDR2 YSYEKL.

V is TRBV28 and J is TRBJ2-7, with D tentatively TRBD1 or TRBD2 (5 bases each). There are 15 residues in the CDR3. V was cut by 8 bases and J by 3 bases, with 20 bases left in between. Germline CDR1 MDHEN, CDR2 SYDVKM. The CDR3 here is CASQNVEGPGYEQYF. CDR3 bases: TGTGCCAGCCAAAATGTCGAGGGACCGGGCTACGAGCAGTACTTC.

The V and J genes are TRBV10-2 and TRBJ1-4; D gene unclear. V lost 3 bases to trimming and J lost 7 bases, with 9 bases between them. This CDR3 spans 13 amino acids. The germline V gene has CDR1 WSHSY and CDR2 SAAADI. CDR3 bases: TGCGCCAGCAGTGAAACCCGCGGTGAAAAACTGTTTTTT. This codes for CASSETRGEKLFF.

The chain couples TRBV19 to TRBJ2-3; D gene ambiguous. CDR3 length: 13 residues. Germline loops: CDR1 LNHDA, CDR2 SQIVND (reference sequence). The germline V and J ends were trimmed by 5 bases and 2 bases, with 8 bases remaining between them. The CDR3 sequence is CASSQDLTDTQYF. CDR3 DNA: TGTGCCAGTAGTCAAGACCTCACAGATACGCAGTATTTT.

The chain recombines TRBV7-2 with TRBJ2-1, with D perhaps matching TRBD1 or TRBD2 (5 bases each). V lost 3 bases and J lost 7, with 16 bases in between. The CDR3 contains 15 residues. CDR1 and CDR2 (germline): SGHTA, FQGNSA. CDR3 sequence (DNA): TGTGCCAGCAGCTTTGGGGGAGTCTTTGGGAATGAGCAGTTCTTC. It is translated as CASSFGGVFGNEQFF.

This sequence joins TRBV7-5 and TRBJ2-6. TRBV7-5 is deemed a pseudogene. There are 17 residues in the CDR3. As DNA, the CDR3 is TGTGCCAGAAGGAGCGTGAGTAGACAAAGTCGGGCCAACGTCCTGACTTTC. It codes for CARRSVSRQSRANVLTF.

The chain recombines TRBV14 with TRBJ2-7, with D possibly TRBD2 on 5 matching bases. There are 14 residues in the CDR3. Germline V gene lookup returns CDR1 SGHDN and CDR2 FVKESK. The V end lost 6 bases, the J end lost 6 bases, and 18 bases lay between the germline ends. The CDR3: CASSLAGAYIEQYF. In DNA, the CDR3 is TGTGCCAGCAGTCTGGCGGGCGCCTACATCGAGCAGTACTTC.

The chain is built from TRBV6-1 and TRBJ2-1; 12 positions agree with TRBD2. This CDR3 region has 16 residues. V was clipped by 4 bases and J by 7 bases; unmatched bases: 8. Germline CDR1 and CDR2: MNHNS and SASEGT. CDR3 in amino acids: CASSGRLAGVRNEQFF. The CDR3 nucleotides read TGTGCCAGCAGTGGGAGACTAGCGGGAGTGAGGAATGAGCAGTTCTTC.

This chain links TRBV19 with TRBJ2-7; 7 nucleotides line up with TRBD2. The trim removed 7 bases at V and 3 bases at J, leaving 15 bases unmatched. Looked up from germline, CDR1 is LNHDA and CDR2 is SQIVND (reference sequence). The CDR3 spans 16 residues. In DNA, the CDR3 is TGTGCCAGTATCACGGCGGGAGACACTCCCAACTACGAGCAGTACTTC. It specifies CASITAGDTPNYEQYF. Using reference TRBV19 and TRBJ2-7 for the parts outside the CDR3, the full variable domain is DGGITQSPKYLFRKEGQNVTLSCEQNLNHDAMYWYRQDPGQGLRLIYYSQIVNDFQKGDIAEGYSVSREKKESFPLTVTSAQKNPTAFYLCASITAGDTPNYEQYFGPGTRLTVT.

This chain connects TRBV28 to TRBJ2-7, with D tentatively TRBD2 (6 bases). V was pared by 5 bases and J by 2 bases, with 10 bases between. Looked up from germline, CDR1 is MDHEN and CDR2 is SYDVKM. This CDR3 spans 13 amino acids. CDR3 amino acids: CASSPTGAYEQYF. The CDR3 region has the DNA TGTGCCAGCAGTCCAACGGGGGCCTACGAGCAGTACTTC. Looking up the rest from reference TRBV28 and TRBJ2-7 gives the full variable domain: DVKVTQSSRYLVKRTGEKVFLECVQDMDHENMFWYRQDPGLGLRLIYFSYDVKMKEKGDIPEGYSVSREKKERFSLILESASTNQTSMYLCASSPTGAYEQYFGPGTRLTVT.

The V gene is TRBV4-1, the J gene TRBJ2-3; 8 positions match TRBD2. V lost 6 bases, J lost 0 bases, and 11 bases stayed unmatched. The CDR3 is 17 amino acids. From germline, CDR1 is MGHRA and CDR2 YSYEKL. The CDR3 protein is CASSSPFLAGSTDTQYF. The CDR3 region has the DNA TGCGCCAGCAGTTCCCCCTTTCTAGCGGGTAGCACAGATACGCAGTATTTT.

V and J are TRBV20-1 and TRBJ2-1, with D perhaps matching TRBD2 (5 bases). The CDR3 contains 11 residues. V shed 6 bases and J shed 7 bases, with 10 bases lying between them. Germline CDR1 reads DFQATT; CDR2 reads SNEGSKA (reference sequence). CDR3 residues: CSAVGGNEQFF. CDR3 DNA sequence: TGCAGTGCCGTCGGCGGGAATGAGCAGTTCTTC.

V gene TRBV30 combines with J gene TRBJ2-5; 10 bases agree with TRBD2. Germline CDR1 GTSNPN, CDR2 SVGIG (reference sequence). J lost 5 bases, V lost 4 bases, and 4 bases had no gene match. CDR3 size: 13 residues. CDR3: CAWNRLAGETQYF. DNA for the CDR3: TGTGCCTGGAATCGACTAGCGGGTGAGACCCAGTACTTC.

This clone occurred once. J is TRBJ2-1 and V is TRBV7-8, with 10 nucleotides matching TRBD2. This CDR3 is 19 amino acids long. The germline gives CDR1 SGHVS, CDR2 FQNEAQ. V lost 7 bases to trimming and J lost 8 bases; unmatched junction nucleotides: 23. CDR3 in amino acids: CASIKVAWQREGAWDEQFF. In DNA, the CDR3 is TGTGCCAGCATCAAAGTGGCATGGCAGCGGGAGGGGGCTTGGGATGAGCAGTTCTTC.

This clone was seen only once. The chain carries TRBV19 and TRBJ2-5, with unresolved D. V was clipped by 3 bases and J by 5 bases, with 16 bases between them. The germline V gene encodes CDR1 LNHDA and CDR2 SQIVND (reference sequence). The CDR3 runs to 15 residues. Here the CDR3 DNA reads TGTGCCAGTAGTATCGAAACATCCACGGAGGAGACCCAGTACTTC. Translation: CASSIETSTEETQYF. Together with reference TRBV19 and TRBJ2-5, the CDR3 gives the full variable domain: DGGITQSPKYLFRKEGQNVTLSCEQNLNHDAMYWYRQDPGQGLRLIYYSQIVNDFQKGDIAEGYSVSREKKESFPLTVTSAQKNPTAFYLCASSIETSTEETQYFGPGTRLLVL.

This chain uses TRBV30 with TRBJ2-7, with 9 bases lining up with TRBD1. The CDR3 extends over 13 amino acids. V trimming: 3 bases; J trimming: 5 bases; junction bases outside the gene matches: 5. CDR1 GTSNPN and CDR2 SVGIG come from the germline V gene (reference sequence). The CDR3 sequence is CAWRQGARHEQYF. The DNA for the CDR3 is TGTGCCTGGAGACAGGGGGCGAGGCACGAGCAGTACTTC. The variable domain in full, completed from reference TRBV30 and TRBJ2-7, reads SQTIHQWPATLVQPVGSPLSLECTVEGTSNPNLYWYRQAAGRGLQLLFYSVGIGQISSEVPQNLSASRPQDRQFILSSKKLLLSDSGFYLCAWRQGARHEQYFGPGTRLTVT.

The chain recombines TRBV27 with TRBJ2-7, with 7 bases fitting TRBD1. CDR3 length: 13 residues. The V and J ends lost 5 bases and 5 bases, in that order; junction bases with no gene match: 6. The germline CDR1 and CDR2 sequences are MNHEY and SMNVEV (reference sequence). The CDR3 DNA is TGTGCCAGCAGTCTGACAGGGTTCGACGAGCAGTACTTC. This translates into CASSLTGFDEQYF.

The gene calls are TRBV13 and TRBJ2-1; D possibly corresponds to TRBD1 (6 bases). Trimming removed 2 bases from V and 8 bases from J, with 16 bases in between. The CDR3 loop spans 15 amino acids. Germline CDR1 PRHDT, CDR2 FYEKMQ (reference sequence). This CDR3 is CASSLIVGGADEQFF. In DNA, the CDR3 is TGTGCCAGCAGCTTAATAGTTGGGGGCGCGGATGAGCAGTTCTTC.

The rearrangement joins TRBV5-8 to TRBJ2-7; 7 nucleotides match TRBD1. This CDR3 is 15 amino acids long. The junction had 7 bases not matched to a gene; V was cut back by 4 bases and J by 0 bases. Germline V gives CDR1 SGHTS, CDR2 YDEGEE. The CDR3: CASSQTGLGSYEQYF. DNA of the CDR3: TGTGCCAGCAGCCAGACAGGGTTAGGCTCCTACGAGCAGTACTTC. Supplemented by reference TRBV5-8 and TRBJ2-7, the full variable domain reads EAGVTQSPTHLIKTRGQQATLRCSPISGHTSVYWYQQALGLGLQFLLWYDEGEERNRGNFPPRFSGRQFPNYSSELNVNALELEDSALYLCASSQTGLGSYEQYFGPGTRLTVT.

V usage is TRBV27 and J usage is TRBJ1-1; 8 positions agree with TRBD1. CDR3 length: 15 residues. J was trimmed by 0 bases and V by 1 base; bases with no gene match: 1. Germline lookup yields CDR1 MNHEY and CDR2 SMNVEV (reference sequence). CDR3 sequence (DNA): TGTGCCAGCAGTTTATTGGGACAGGTGAACACTGAAGCTTTCTTT. It yields the protein CASSLLGQVNTEAFF.

This chain joins TRBV6-5 and TRBJ2-1; tentative D call: TRBD1 (5 bases). The CDR3 loop spans 14 amino acids. Germline V CDR1 and CDR2: MNHEY, SVGAGI. V lost 5 bases to trimming and J lost 3 bases, with 11 bases between them. The CDR3: CASSGRQNYNEQFF. CDR3 DNA: TGTGCCAGCAGTGGACGACAGAACTACAATGAGCAGTTCTTC.

The chain links TRBV27 to TRBJ1-4; D is possibly TRBD1 (5 bases). The germline V gene has CDR1 MNHEY and CDR2 SMNVEV (reference sequence). V was shortened by 10 bases and J by 7 bases, with 19 bases between the two germline ends. This CDR3 region has 14 residues. The CDR3 nucleotides are TGTGCCAAAAAGGGAGGGGTCAGGAGTGAAAAACTGTTTTTT. Translating gives CAKKGGVRSEKLFF.

The rearrangement links TRBV19 to TRBJ2-6, with D possibly being TRBD1 (5 bases). Trimming removed 6 bases at V and 0 bases at J, with 15 bases between. CDR1 and CDR2 (germline): LNHDA, SQIVND (reference sequence). This CDR3 has 17 residues. This CDR3 reads CASRQHDDSSGANVLTF. The CDR3 coding sequence is TGTGCCAGTAGGCAACACGATGACAGCTCTGGGGCCAACGTCCTGACTTTC.

The chain recombines TRBV6-6 with TRBJ2-7; 8 bases align to TRBD2. The junction had 9 bases not matched to a gene; V was cut back by 4 bases and J by 4 bases. Germline assignment: CDR1 MNHNY and CDR2 SVGAGI (reference sequence). This CDR3 has 15 amino acids. The CDR3 region is CASSSVREGGYEQYF. The CDR3 DNA follows: TGTGCCAGCAGTTCCGTACGGGAGGGCGGGTACGAGCAGTACTTC.

The chain couples TRBV7-6 to TRBJ2-1; 9 positions match TRBD1. V was clipped by 1 base and J by 7 bases; unmatched bases: 2. The CDR3 sequence is 14 residues long. Germline CDR1 reads SGHVS; CDR2 reads FNYEAQ. For the CDR3, the DNA is TGTGCCAGCAGCTTAGAACAGGGGGCGAATGAGCAGTTCTTC. Residues: CASSLEQGANEQFF.

The chain combines TRBV5-5 with TRBJ2-3, with 8 bases identical to TRBD1. Losses at the gene ends were 0 bases for V and 0 bases for J; bases not matched to a gene: 3. Looked up from germline, CDR1 is SGHKS and CDR2 is YYEKEE (reference sequence). This CDR3 spans 16 amino acids. The CDR3 region is CASSLERTGSTDTQYF. DNA of the CDR3: TGTGCCAGCAGCTTGGAGAGGACAGGGAGCACAGATACGCAGTATTTT.